Presented here are 25 T cell receptor beta chains from one specimen sequenced in a study of blood T cell repertoires in COVID-19. The protocol was immunoSEQ multiplex PCR, while the TCRdb copy is restricted to in-frame clones and leaves out a portion. Of roughly 270,000 clones in the sample, approximately 80% were seen once. The sequencing sample was made of PBMCs or T cells enriched from blood (not recorded which). The receptors derive from a man aged 40-55 years who had been exposed to COVID-19.

With regard to this clone: Other DNA sequences in this specimen translate into the identical CDR3. V usage is TRBV11-2 and J usage is TRBJ2-1; 11 bases are shared with TRBD2. Losses at the gene ends were 3 bases for V and 4 bases for J; bases not matched to a gene: 2. The CDR3 runs to 15 residues. Germline CDR1 reads SGHAT; CDR2 reads FQNNGV. CDR3 loop: CASSLGTSGYNEQFF. CDR3 bases: TGTGCCAGCAGCTTGGGGACTAGCGGATACAATGAGCAGTTCTTC.

The chain links TRBV30 to TRBJ2-2; maybe TRBD1 (6 bases). The CDR3 has 12 residues. CDR1 is GTSNPN, CDR2 SVGIG, per germline (reference sequence). The V end lost 3 bases, the J end lost 6 bases, and 8 bases lay between the germline ends. The CDR3 loop is CAWRQGPGELFF. The CDR3 DNA reads as TGTGCCTGGAGACAGGGCCCCGGGGAGCTGTTTTTT.

V is TRBV5-1 and J is TRBJ1-4, with a tentative D call TRBD1 (6 bases). The germline V and J ends were trimmed by 6 bases and 3 bases, with 15 bases remaining between them. This CDR3 contains 15 residues. Germline values: CDR1 SGHRS, CDR2 YFSETQ. In nucleotides, the CDR3 is TGCGCCAGCAAGACAGGCCAGGTTTCTAATGAAAAACTGTTTTTT. Protein sequence: CASKTGQVSNEKLFF.

The V gene is TRBV11-2, the J gene TRBJ2-7, with 13 bases fitting TRBD2. The germline V gene encodes CDR1 SGHAT and CDR2 FQNNGV. There are 15 residues in the CDR3. Trimming at V came to 5 bases and at J to 6 bases, leaving 7 bases not matched to a gene. The CDR3 here is CASSERLAGGLEQYF. The DNA of the CDR3 is TGTGCCAGCAGCGAACGACTAGCGGGAGGTCTCGAGCAGTACTTC.

This chain joins TRBV10-3 and TRBJ2-3; TRBD2 aligns across 11 bases. V trimming: 10 bases; J trimming: 0 bases; junction bases outside the gene matches: 3. The CDR3 runs to 14 residues. The germline gives CDR1 ENHRY, CDR2 SYGVKD. CDR3 residues: CATVAGGSTDTQYF. The CDR3 nucleotides read TGTGCCACCGTAGCGGGAGGGAGCACAGATACGCAGTATTTT.

The CDR3 DNA reads TGTGCTAGTGGTTTGGTACCCAGCGGGGGGCCCTCCTACAATGAGCAGTTCTTC. The encoded protein is CASGLVPSGGPSYNEQFF. The chain links TRBV12-5 to TRBJ2-1; 9 positions agree with TRBD2. V lost 0 bases to trimming and J lost 0 bases; unmatched junction nucleotides: 6. Per germline, CDR1 LGHNT and CDR2 FRNRAP. This CDR3 has 18 residues.

V is TRBV4-2 and J is TRBJ2-3; D remains unclear. This CDR3 contains 15 residues. Per germline, CDR1 LGHNA and CDR2 YNFKEQ. Trimming removed 4 bases from V and 2 bases from J, with 13 bases in between. DNA for the CDR3: TGTGCCAGCAGCCCCCCTATAAGTGACACAGATACGCAGTATTTT. Protein product: CASSPPISDTDTQYF.

V usage is TRBV5-1 and J usage is TRBJ2-3; the D gene is possibly TRBD2 (6 bases). Germline-derived CDR1 and CDR2 are SGHRS and YFSETQ. CDR3 length: 12 amino acids. V lost 4 bases, J lost 5 bases, and 8 bases lay in between. CDR3 amino acids: CASSGTGDTQYF. For the CDR3, the DNA is TGCGCCAGCAGCGGGACTGGAGATACGCAGTATTTT.

The gene calls are TRBV6-5 and TRBJ1-2, with D maybe TRBD1 (5 bases). The germline V gene encodes CDR1 MNHEY and CDR2 SVGAGI. V was clipped by 5 bases and J by 4 bases, with 17 bases between them. This CDR3 spans 15 amino acids. CDR3 coding DNA: TGTGCCAGCAGTACCCCGCTGGGGGGGAGCTATGGCTACACCTTC. This gives the protein CASSTPLGGSYGYTF.

The J gene is TRBJ1-1, the V gene TRBV27; 8 bases line up with TRBD1. CDR1 MNHEY and CDR2 SMNVEV come from the germline V gene (reference sequence). CDR3 length: 14 residues. V was pared by 9 bases and J by 5 bases, with 11 bases of the junction left unmatched. CDR3 residues: CASYNRGFRTEAFF. CDR3 sequence (DNA): TGTGCCAGTTACAACAGGGGGTTTCGGACTGAAGCTTTCTTT.

V gene TRBV30 combines with J gene TRBJ2-2, with 9 bases identical to TRBD1. Germline CDR1 is GTSNPN and CDR2 is SVGIG (reference sequence). This CDR3 is 14 amino acids long. J gave up 4 bases and V 6 bases, and 6 bases lay outside the gene matches. The CDR3 coding sequence is TGTGCCTGTGTACAGGGGGCGATCACCGGGGAGCTGTTTTTT. As protein: CACVQGAITGELFF.

The chain uses TRBV6-5 and TRBJ1-2; TRBD1 is a possible D gene (5 bases). In germline, CDR1 is MNHEY, CDR2 SVGAGI. Trimming took 0 bases from V and 4 from J, leaving 12 bases between them. The CDR3 runs 15 residues. CDR3 sequence (DNA): TGTGCCAGCAGTTACTCCCCCAAAGGGGTCTATGGCTACACCTTC. Its protein is CASSYSPKGVYGYTF.

V usage is TRBV7-8 and J usage is TRBJ2-4; possibly TRBD2 for D (5 bases). Trimming pared 4 bases from V and 8 bases from J, leaving 12 bases between. The CDR3 extends over 13 amino acids. The germline V gene has CDR1 SGHVS and CDR2 FQNEAQ. CDR3 sequence reads: CASSYGERDIQYF. The CDR3 bases are TGTGCCAGCAGCTATGGGGAGAGGGACATTCAGTACTTC.

The chain combines TRBV2 with TRBJ1-1; D remains ambiguous. Trimming removed 7 bases from V and 4 bases from J, with 16 bases in between. The CDR3 covers 14 residues. The germline V gene encodes CDR1 SNHLY and CDR2 FYNNEI. CDR3 amino acids: CASTSAGRSTEAFF. CDR3 DNA sequence: TGTGCCAGCACCAGTGCCGGCAGGTCCACTGAAGCTTTCTTT.

The V gene is TRBV27, the J gene TRBJ1-1; 7 bases are a match to TRBD1. Germline V gene lookup returns CDR1 MNHEY and CDR2 SMNVEV (reference sequence). Trimming removed 5 bases from V and 4 bases from J; junction bases left unmatched: 7. CDR3 length: 14 amino acids. The CDR3 DNA is TGTGCCAGCAGTACTCCGACAGGGAGCACTGAAGCTTTCTTT. The encoded protein is CASSTPTGSTEAFF.

The CDR3: CASSLDRGANQPQHF. CDR3 nucleotide sequence: TGCGCCAGCAGCCTCGACAGGGGCGCTAATCAGCCCCAGCATTTT. The V gene is TRBV4-1, the J gene TRBJ1-5; 8 bases match TRBD1. CDR1 and CDR2 from the germline V gene are MGHRA and YSYEKL. CDR3 length: 15 amino acids. J gave up 4 bases and V 4 bases, and 6 bases lay outside the gene matches.

The chain recombines TRBV6-5 with TRBJ2-5, with 7 nucleotides matching TRBD1. The V gene's germline CDR1 is MNHEY and CDR2 SVGAGI. The ends lost 10 bases at V and 2 bases at J; junction bases unmatched: 10. The CDR3 runs 14 residues. The CDR3 loop is CATRPGQQQETQYF. The CDR3, as DNA: TGTGCCACGCGGCCGGGACAGCAACAAGAGACCCAGTACTTC.

CDR3 bases: TGTGCCAGCAGTTTACTCTCTCGCGAGCAGTACTTC. Protein sequence: CASSLLSREQYF. The V gene is TRBV12-3 or TRBV12-4, the J gene TRBJ2-7, with D hard to call. The CDR3 consists of 12 residues. The ends were cut back, 2 bases at V and 6 bases at J, with 8 bases in the middle.

This sequence joins TRBV3-1 (or the pseudogene TRBV3-2) and TRBJ2-7; 15 bases fit TRBD2. The CDR3 contains 15 residues. V shed 6 bases and J 7 bases; nucleotides not matched to a gene: 7. Germline V gene lookup returns CDR1 LGHDT and CDR2 YNNKEL (reference sequence). The CDR3 protein is CASRGWTSGGVEQYF. DNA of the CDR3: TGTGCCAGCAGGGGTTGGACTAGCGGGGGGGTGGAGCAGTACTTC.

The genes are TRBV3-1 (or the pseudogene TRBV3-2) and TRBJ1-4; TRBD1 agrees at 7 bases. The trim removed 1 base at V and 8 bases at J, leaving 4 bases unmatched. The CDR3 consists of 14 residues. Germline V CDR1 and CDR2: LGHDT, YNNKEL (reference sequence). CDR3 coding DNA: TGTGCCAGCAGCCAAGGAAGGGGGCGCGAAAAACTGTTTTTT. Translating gives CASSQGRGREKLFF.

The chain joins TRBV27 to TRBJ2-2; TRBD2 matches at 10 bases. This CDR3 spans 16 amino acids. The trim removed 3 bases at V and 3 bases at J, leaving 4 bases unmatched. The germline gives CDR1 MNHEY, CDR2 SMNVEV (reference sequence). The CDR3 region has the DNA TGTGCCAGCAGTTTCCCTAGCGGGAGTCACACCGGGGAGCTGTTTTTT. Its protein is CASSFPSGSHTGELFF.

V and J are TRBV21-1 and TRBJ2-5; the D segment call TRBD2 is taken from the table without a DNA check. TRBV21-1 is listed as a pseudogene. This CDR3 comprises 13 residues. DNA for the CDR3: TGTGCCAGCAGTCCGGGGTATCAAGAGACCCAGTACTTC. The encoded protein is CASSPGYQETQYF.

The chain couples TRBV6-5 to TRBJ2-7; perhaps TRBD2 as D (6 bases). With 3 bases removed from V and 0 bases from J, the gap between germline ends came to 12 bases. Germline V lookup: CDR1 MNHEY, CDR2 SVGAGI. CDR3 length: 15 amino acids. This CDR3 reads CASSYWASDSYEQYF. CDR3 nucleotides: TGTGCCAGCAGTTATTGGGCTAGCGACTCCTACGAGCAGTACTTC.

The rearrangement uses TRBV4-2 and TRBJ2-7; 7 bases match TRBD1. The CDR3 runs 15 residues. Unmatched junction bases numbered 7, after V lost 4 bases and J lost 1 base. Germline V gene data show CDR1 as LGHNA and CDR2 as YNFKEQ. The CDR3 protein is CASSPKTGVSYEQYF. DNA for the CDR3: TGTGCCAGCAGCCCGAAAACAGGGGTTTCCTACGAGCAGTACTTC.

The chain carries TRBV5-1 and TRBJ1-1; 8 bases map to TRBD1. This CDR3 spans 15 amino acids. Germline loops: CDR1 SGHRS, CDR2 YFSETQ. Unmatched junction bases numbered 2, after V lost 0 bases and J lost 1 base. The CDR3 nucleotides are TGCGCCAGCAGCTTGGACGGACAGGGGAACACTGAAGCTTTCTTT. Its translation is CASSLDGQGNTEAFF.